Presented here are 3 T cell receptor beta chains from one specimen sequenced in a study of T cell changes during pregnancy in multiple sclerosis. TCRdb keeps only in-frame clones here, not all; method: immunoSEQ multiplex PCR. The table records tens of thousands of clones, approximately 90% of them present only once. This specimen consisted of CD8+ T cells from peripheral blood mononuclear cells, obtained before pregnancy. All receptors derive from a female donor with multiple sclerosis, enrolled in a pregnancy study.

DNA for the CDR3: TGTGCCAGCAGCCAAGGCCGGCAGGGACACACAGATACGCAGTATTTT. Protein sequence: CASSQGRQGHTDTQYF. V usage is TRBV4-2 and J usage is TRBJ2-3; a weak D match, TRBD1 (6 bases). The CDR3 has 16 residues. Germline V lookup: CDR1 LGHNA, CDR2 YNFKEQ. Trimming removed 1 base at V and 2 bases at J, with 13 bases between.

The chain uses TRBV5-4 and TRBJ1-1; D unclear. The germline V gene has CDR1 SGHNT and CDR2 YYREEE (reference sequence). V dropped 0 bases and J dropped 4 bases, with 13 bases sitting between them. The CDR3 spans 15 residues. The CDR3 spells CASSLVGLGSTEAFF. CDR3 coding DNA: TGTGCCAGCAGCTTGGTCGGACTCGGGAGCACTGAAGCTTTCTTT.

This clone was observed a single time. The gene calls are TRBV4-1 and TRBJ2-7; TRBD2 is a possible D gene (5 bases). V shed 5 bases and J shed 4 bases, with 18 bases lying between them. The germline gives CDR1 MGHRA, CDR2 YSYEKL. CDR3 length: 15 residues. The CDR3 region is CASSYGLSKPYEQYF. DNA of the CDR3: TGCGCCAGCAGCTACGGACTCTCCAAACCTTACGAGCAGTACTTC.